This TCR beta chain came from a study of Graves' ophthalmopathy and Graves' hyperthyroidism. Study in general: Over 18 months of follow-up, stable hyperthyroidism required that no ophthalmopathy appear.

As concerns this clonotype: What it recognizes is unknown.

Serum thyroxine and TRAb, along with clinical symptoms, thyroid ultrasound and orbital computed tomography, were what diagnosis relied on. TCR beta CDR3 regions were amplified from RNA transcripts. The authors performed first-round RT-PCR with HTBI primers and then a second-round multiplex PCR. TCRdb reprocessed the multiplex PCR reads via MiXCR and lists one record per CDR3 protein. The sample contains about 1.1 million distinct CDR3 sequences, about 35% of which appear only once. Study outcomes and limitations: In predicting ophthalmopathy progression, the model reached 65% to 71% sensitivity and roughly 74% specificity. Discrimination between ophthalmopathy and stable hyperthyroidism by a 13-signature model showed about 89% sensitivity and 70% to 84% specificity.

Germline V gene lookup returns CDR1 SGHAT and CDR2 FQNNGV. The V gene end was trimmed by 8 bases and the J gene end by 4 bases; junction bases not matched to a gene: 4. This CDR3 has 13 amino acids. The sequence was collected from an adult man with Graves' hyperthyroidism. What was sequenced was peripheral blood or thyroid tissue (not recorded which). The chain combines TRBV11-2 with TRBJ1-5, with 8 positions matching TRBD1. Here the CDR3 DNA reads TGTGCCAGCGGCTGGGACAGGAATCAGCCCCAGCATTTT. Amino acid sequence: CASGWDRNQPQHF. Looking up the rest from reference TRBV11-2 and TRBJ1-5 gives the full variable domain: EAGVAQSPRYKIIEKRQSVAFWCNPISGHATLYWYQQILGQGPKLLIQFQNNGVVDDSQLPKDRFSAERLKGVDSTLKIQPAKLEDSAVYLCASGWDRNQPQHFGDGTRLSIL.